This TCR beta chain was identified during a study of T-cell memory formation after mild COVID-19. TCRdb redid the calling of the 5' RACE reads with MiXCR, one entry per CDR3 protein. This table holds approximately 250,000 distinct CDR3 sequences, 16% found once. Germline loops: CDR1 MNHEY, CDR2 SVGAGI. The CDR3 runs to 15 residues. The J segment lost 0 bases and the V segment lost 5 bases, leaving 7 bases of the junction unmatched. The clonotype was recovered from a man aged 18 to 30 who had mild COVID-19 (a few samples of this study predate the infection). Cell type and time point are not known. The sequenced sample was PBMCs or a T cell subset sorted from them (not recorded which). The rearrangement uses TRBV6-5 and TRBJ2-7, with 7 bases lining up with TRBD2. CDR3 in amino acids: CASSGGDVSSYEQYF. DNA of the CDR3: TGTGCCAGCAGTGGGGGGGACGTGAGCTCCTACGAGCAGTACTTC.